This T cell receptor (beta chain) was found in a study of cytomegalovirus exposure and HLA in healthy donors. The V gene lost 5 bases and the J gene lost 6 bases, with 14 bases spanning the gap. Looked up from germline, CDR1 is MNHNS and CDR2 is SASEGT. CDR3 size: 13 residues. The PCR used 60 Vbeta and 13 Jbeta primers. The table came from immunoSEQ multiplex PCR; TCRdb's copy has only in-frame clones and leaves some out. This sample has around 120,000 clones; roughly 82% occur once, and the top ten carry approximately 1%. The V and J genes are TRBV6-1 and TRBJ2-7; D not resolved. Sequenced: PBMCs. The sequence derives from a boy aged 5-17 years in good health and CMV-seronegative. The CDR3 here is CASSRQADTEQYF. The CDR3, as DNA: TGTGCCAGCAGTCGGCAGGCTGACACCGAGCAGTACTTC.